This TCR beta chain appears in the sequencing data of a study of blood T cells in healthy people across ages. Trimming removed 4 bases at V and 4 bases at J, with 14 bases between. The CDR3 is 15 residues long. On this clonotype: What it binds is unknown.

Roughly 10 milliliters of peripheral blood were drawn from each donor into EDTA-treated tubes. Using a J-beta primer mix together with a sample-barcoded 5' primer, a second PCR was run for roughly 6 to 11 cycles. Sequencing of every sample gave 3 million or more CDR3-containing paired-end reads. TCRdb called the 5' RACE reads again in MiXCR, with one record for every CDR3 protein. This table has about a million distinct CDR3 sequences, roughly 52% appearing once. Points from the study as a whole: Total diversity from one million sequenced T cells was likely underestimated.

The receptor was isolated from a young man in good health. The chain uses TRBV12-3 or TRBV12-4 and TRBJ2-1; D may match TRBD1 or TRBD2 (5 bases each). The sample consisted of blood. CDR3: CASSSPTGRYNEQFF. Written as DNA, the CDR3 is TGTGCCAGCAGTTCCCCCACGGGGCGATACAATGAGCAGTTCTTC.